These T cell receptor beta chains were read from a single sample in a study of shared clonotypes between healthy human individuals. The table came from immunoSEQ multiplex PCR; TCRdb's copy has only in-frame clones and leaves some out. The sample contains 1.6 million or so clones, roughly 97% of which appear only once. The material sequenced was naive CD4+ T cells sorted from blood. Source of these receptors: a young man in good health. The CDR3 runs from the conserved cysteine through the conserved F or W. The order of the fields is clone size, J gene, D gene, V gene, CDR3 DNA, CDR3 protein. A D gene is named only where the DNA matches it firmly. A clone size is listed for some rows: how often the clone was seen (once, few, many), or a class if it is expanded.

- TRBJ2-2 - TRBV18 TGTGCCAGCTCACCACTAACAGGGAGGAACACCGGGGAGCTGTTTTTT CASSPLTGRNTGELFF
- TRBJ2-1 - TRBV28 TGTGCCAGCAGACAGGTGTTTGATGAGCAGTTCTTC CASRQVFDEQFF
- TRBJ2-2 - TRBV5-1 TGCGCCAGCAGCTTAGCAGGGGACACCGGGGAGCTGTTTTTT CASSLAGDTGELFF
- TRBJ2-3 - TRBV9 TGTGCCAGCAGCTTCTCCCCTGGGGAAGGAGATACGCAGTATTTT CASSFSPGEGDTQYF
- TRBJ1-5 - TRBV4-2 TGTGCCAGCAGCCAAGAAGAAGCATGGGGTCAGCCCCAGCATTTT CASSQEEAWGQPQHF
- TRBJ2-7 TRBD2 TRBV10-3 TGTGCCATCAGTGGAGGGACTAGCGGGATAGAGCAGCAGTACTTC CAISGGTSGIEQQYF
- TRBJ2-5 - TRBV11-2 TGTGCCAGCAGCTTAGAGGCAGGGAAAGAGACCCAGTACTTC CASSLEAGKETQYF
once TRBJ2-7 - TRBV6-1 TGTGCCAGCAGTGAAGTCGGACGGGTGGTCTACGAGCAGTACTTC CASSEVGRVVYEQYF
- TRBJ2-1 - TRBV7-9 TGTGCCAGCAGCTTAGAGACTACAGAGCGACCGTTCTTC CASSLETTERPFF
- TRBJ2-1 - TRBV10-3 TGTGCCACCTATGAGAGCTCCTACAATGAGCAGTTCTTC CATYESSYNEQFF
- TRBJ1-1 TRBD1 TRBV5-5 TGTGCCAGCAGCTTGACAGGGGTGAACACTGAAGCTTTCTTT CASSLTGVNTEAFF
- TRBJ2-7 - TRBV2 TGTGCCAGCAGTGAAAGCAGATTTCGCTACGAGCAGTACTTC CASSESRFRYEQYF
- TRBJ1-4 - TRBV6-1 TGTGCCAGCAGTGAAGGGGGCTTTTGGAATGAAAAACTGTTTTTT CASSEGGFWNEKLFF
- TRBJ1-2 TRBD1 TRBV6-1 TGTGCCAGCCTCCGGGACAGATACTATGGCTACACCTTC CASLRDRYYGYTF
- TRBJ1-1 TRBD1 TRBV7-2 TGTGCCAGCAGCCCTATTGGGACAGGGGGCTCTGCTTTCTTT CASSPIGTGGSAFF
- TRBJ1-4 - TRBV6-1 TGTGCCAGCAGTATACAGGGTACTAATGAAAAACTGTTTTTT CASSIQGTNEKLFF
- TRBJ1-2 - TRBV29-1 TGCAGCGTTGAGGGCACCCAGGGCGGCTACACCTTC CSVEGTQGGYTF
- TRBJ2-1 - TRBV5-4 TGTGCCAGCAGCCCCCGAGGGGGGCAGTTCTTC CASSPRGGQFF
- TRBJ1-4 TRBD1 TRBV5-1 TGCGCCAGCAGCGACGACAGGGGAGATGAAAAACTGTTTTTT CASSDDRGDEKLFF
- TRBJ2-1 - TRBV5-1 TGCGCCAGCAGCCCTCGGGAGATAGGCCCCTACAATGAGCAGTTCTTC CASSPREIGPYNEQFF
- TRBJ1-2 - TRBV18 TGTGCCAGCTCATCGGACCGAAACTATGGCTACACCTTC CASSSDRNYGYTF
- TRBJ2-2 - TRBV19 TGTGCCAGTAGTAAAAGCAGGAACACCGGGGAGCTGTTTTTT CASSKSRNTGELFF
- TRBJ2-7 - TRBV9 TGTGCCAGCAGCCTCGACTGGGGGCGTTCCTACGAGCAGTACTTC CASSLDWGRSYEQYF
- TRBJ2-3 TRBD2 TRBV7-2 TGTGCCAGCAGCTATTTTACCCGACTAGCGGGACTTGCAGATACGCAGTATTTT CASSYFTRLAGLADTQYF
- TRBJ1-1 - TRBV28 TGTGCCAGCAGTTTTAGGGCCAGTTGGGGCACTGAAGCTTTCTTT CASSFRASWGTEAFF
- TRBJ1-5 - TRBV28 TGTGCCAGCACCCGGCCGGGTAATAGCAATCAGCCCCAGCATTTT CASTRPGNSNQPQHF
- TRBJ1-2 - TRBV28 TGTGCCAGCAGTTCAGGACAGAACTATGGCTACACCTTC CASSSGQNYGYTF
- TRBJ2-1 TRBD2 TRBV5-1 TGCGCCAGCAGCTTGGTCGGTCTAGCGGGGGACAATGAGCAGTTCTTC CASSLVGLAGDNEQFF
- TRBJ2-1 - TRBV2 TGTGCCAGCAGTAAGGGTGAGCAGTTCTTC CASSKGEQFF
once TRBJ2-1 TRBD1 TRBV14 TGTGCCAGCAGCCCCAATCCGGGGACAGACATATCCTACAATGAGCAGTTCTTC CASSPNPGTDISYNEQFF
- TRBJ2-5 - TRBV28 TGTGCCAGCACCCCATGGTCTTCAGGTTTAATGGAGACCCAGTACTTC CASTPWSSGLMETQYF
- TRBJ1-4 - TRBV5-4 TGTGCCAGCAGCTTGGTGGGGGGTAATGAAAAACTGTTTTTT CASSLVGGNEKLFF
- TRBJ1-2 TRBD1 TRBV15 TGTGCCACCAGCAGAGGACAGGGGGCGCAGGGCTACACCTTC CATSRGQGAQGYTF
- TRBJ2-2 - TRBV6-4 TGTGCCAGCAGTGACAAAGCGGGCCGGAACACCGGGGAGCTGTTTTTT CASSDKAGRNTGELFF
- TRBJ1-3 - TRBV18 TGTGCCAGCTCACCAGCCGAGGGTGCTGGAAACACCATATATTTT CASSPAEGAGNTIYF
- TRBJ2-7 TRBD2 TRBV4-1 TGCGCCAGCAGCTCCATAACTAGCGGGGCCTACGAGCAGTACTTC CASSSITSGAYEQYF
once TRBJ2-3 TRBD1 TRBV7-9 TGTGCCAGCAGCAGTCCCGGGACAGGGATGGATACGCAGTATTTT CASSSPGTGMDTQYF
- TRBJ2-4 - TRBV6-4 TGTGCCAGCAGGGAAGGTAGCATTCAGTACTTC CASREGSIQYF
- TRBJ1-5 - TRBV5-1 TGCGCCAGCAGCTTGGGGGCTGGACAGCCCCAGCATTTT CASSLGAGQPQHF
- TRBJ2-7 - TRBV5-1 TGCGCCAGCAGCTTGATCCTAGAACCCTACGAGCAGTACTTC CASSLILEPYEQYF
- TRBJ2-1 TRBD1 TRBV27 TGTGCCAGCAGTAAAAGGCCGGGACAGGGGAGGAGGAATGAGCAGTTCTTC CASSKRPGQGRRNEQFF
- TRBJ2-1 - TRBV4-1 TGCGCCAGCAGCCAAGCCCGTGTACCGTCCTACAATGAGCAGTTCTTC CASSQARVPSYNEQFF
- TRBJ2-7 TRBD2 TRBV11-2 TGTGCCAGCAGCCCCGGGGGGGAGCAGTACTTC CASSPGGEQYF
- TRBJ2-2 TRBD1 TRBV5-1 TGCGCCAGCAGCAGAAACAGGGGGACGAACACCGGGGAGCTGTTTTTT CASSRNRGTNTGELFF
once TRBJ1-2 - TRBV6-5 TGTGCCAGCAGTTACTCTGGGGGTCAGACTAACTATGGCTACACCTTC CASSYSGGQTNYGYTF
once TRBJ2-3 TRBD2 TRBV7-8 TGTGCCAGCAGCCAGGACACTAGCGGGAGGCTCTCAGATACGCAGTATTTT CASSQDTSGRLSDTQYF
- TRBJ2-5 - TRBV18 TGTGCCAGCTCACCACCGTGGGACTTTGCGGAGACCCAGTACTTC CASSPPWDFAETQYF
- TRBJ2-7 - TRBV10-3 TGTGCCATCAGTGAGTCCCACATTCAATCTGGTTGGGAATACGAGCAGTACTTC CAISESHIQSGWEYEQYF
- TRBJ2-1 TRBD2 TRBV9 TGTGCCAGCAGCGTACTAGCGGGAGGGCCGGGTGAGCAGTTCTTC CASSVLAGGPGEQFF
- TRBJ2-1 - TRBV29-1 TGCAGCGTTGGGGGTAGTGGGGGACAGCAGTTCTTC CSVGGSGGQQFF
- TRBJ2-6 TRBD2 TRBV4-2 TGTGCCAGCAGCCAAGGAGCGGGGGTCAGATCTGGGGCCAACGTCCTGACTTTC CASSQGAGVRSGANVLTF
- TRBJ2-7 TRBD2 TRBV28 TGTGCCAGCAGTCCCTGGACTAGCGGGACCTTCGAGCAGTACTTC CASSPWTSGTFEQYF
- TRBJ2-1 - TRBV10-1 TGCGCCAGCAGTGATGGTCAGGGGAAGTTCTTC CASSDGQGKFF
- TRBJ2-1 TRBD2 TRBV11-2 TGTGCCAGCAGCTTATTCCCCGGGAGCGGGAGGATAGATGAGCAGTTCTTC CASSLFPGSGRIDEQFF
- TRBJ1-5 - TRBV28 TGTGCCAGCAGCCCGCGGGTTCAGCCCCAGCATTTT CASSPRVQPQHF
- TRBJ2-1 - TRBV5-4 TGTGCCAGCAGCTTGGACTCTACCTACAATGAGCAGTTCTTC CASSLDSTYNEQFF